This TCR beta chain comes out of a study of beta chain features in type 1 diabetes. Whole-study context: Patients looked much like healthy donors when it came to age, gender and cell yields. Study-level findings and limits: VDJ junctions from type 1 diabetes patients carried fewer insertions and larger deletions.

This CDR3 is 15 amino acids long. With V trimmed by 7 bases and J by 4 bases, 8 bases remained unmatched. Germline V lookup: CDR1 MNHEY, CDR2 SVGAGI. This clone was counted between two and nine times. Its antigen is unidentified. Sequencing targeted expressed TCRB transcripts, as all isolated RNA had been reverse transcribed. Sequencing used immunoSEQ multiplex PCR; TCRdb keeps in-frame clones, though not all of them. The sample records hundreds of thousands of clones, about 32% being singletons. The authors sorted CD4+ naive, central memory, regulatory and stem cell-like memory cells via CD45RO/CCR7/CD25/CD127/CD95/CD27.

This sequence originates from a man aged 18-30 years in good health. V is TRBV6-5 and J is TRBJ2-1; 9 bases map to TRBD1. Source material: naive CD4+ T cells from blood. CDR3 DNA: TGTGCCAGCACCCCAGCGGGACAGGGTTACAATGAGCAGTTCTTC. Its translation: CASTPAGQGYNEQFF.